This TCR beta chain was profiled in a study of blood T cell repertoires in COVID-19. Study summary: Samples of COVID-19 (acute and convalescent) were obtained from the United States, Italy and Spain. The cDNA or gDNA used as material had been derived from T cells, B-cell-depleted T cells, or PBMCs.

As processed by the authors: For nucleated cells, counts were estimated from reference gene primer amplification. Method: immunoSEQ multiplex PCR; TCRdb's copy keeps in-frame clones and lacks some. From that table come the V and J calls and clone size; the DNA was used to work out D and trimming. In the table there are around 140,000 clones, 65% to 90% of which are singletons. The CDR3 is made up of 14 amino acids. Between the trimmed V and J ends, which lost 1 base and 8 bases, there was a span of 9 bases. The germline gives CDR1 MGHDK, CDR2 SYGVNS. The sequenced sample was peripheral blood. This chain uses TRBV25-1 with TRBJ1-6; a possible D gene is TRBD1 (6 bases). The receptor comes from a man aged 55 to 69 with active or convalescent COVID-19. The CDR3 protein is CASSESGVYSPLHF. CDR3 DNA: TGTGCCAGCAGTGAATCAGGGGTTTATTCACCCCTCCACTTT.